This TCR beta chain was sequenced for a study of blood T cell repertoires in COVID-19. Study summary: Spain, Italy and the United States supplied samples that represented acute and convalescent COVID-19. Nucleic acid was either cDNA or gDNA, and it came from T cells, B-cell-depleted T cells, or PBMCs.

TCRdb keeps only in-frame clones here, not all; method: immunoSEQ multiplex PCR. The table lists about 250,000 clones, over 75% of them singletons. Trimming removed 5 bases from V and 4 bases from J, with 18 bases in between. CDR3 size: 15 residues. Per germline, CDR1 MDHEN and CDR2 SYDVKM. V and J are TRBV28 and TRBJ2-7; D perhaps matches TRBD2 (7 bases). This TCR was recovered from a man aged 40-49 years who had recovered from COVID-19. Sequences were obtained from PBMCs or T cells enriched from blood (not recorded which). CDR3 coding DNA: TGTGCCAGCAGTACCGTAGGGGGGGGATATTACGAGCAGTACTTC. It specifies CASSTVGGGYYEQYF. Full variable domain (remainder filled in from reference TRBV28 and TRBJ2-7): DVKVTQSSRYLVKRTGEKVFLECVQDMDHENMFWYRQDPGLGLRLIYFSYDVKMKEKGDIPEGYSVSREKKERFSLILESASTNQTSMYLCASSTVGGGYYEQYFGPGTRLTVT.